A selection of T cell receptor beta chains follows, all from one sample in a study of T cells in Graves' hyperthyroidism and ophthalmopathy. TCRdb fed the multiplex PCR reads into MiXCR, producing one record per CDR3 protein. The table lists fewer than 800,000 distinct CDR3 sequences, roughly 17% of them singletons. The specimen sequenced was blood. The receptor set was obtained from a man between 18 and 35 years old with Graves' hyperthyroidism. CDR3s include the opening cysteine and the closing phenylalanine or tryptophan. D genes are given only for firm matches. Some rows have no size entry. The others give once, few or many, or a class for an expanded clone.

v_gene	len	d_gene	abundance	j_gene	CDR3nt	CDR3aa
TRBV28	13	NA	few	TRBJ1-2	TGTGCCAGCAGTACAGGACAGAACTATGGCTACACCTTC	CASSTGQNYGYTF
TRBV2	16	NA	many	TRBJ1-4	TGTGCCAGCAGGGTCCCCGTGGGGGCGAATAATGAAAAACTGTTTTTT	CASRVPVGANNEKLFF
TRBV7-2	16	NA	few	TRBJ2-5	TGTGCCAGCAGCTCCGGAGTCACGCGGGATCAAGAGACCCAGTACTTC	CASSSGVTRDQETQYF
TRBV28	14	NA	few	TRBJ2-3	TGTGCCAGCAGTTTCGGGCTATTTCTAGATACGCAGTATTTT	CASSFGLFLDTQYF
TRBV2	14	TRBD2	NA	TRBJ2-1	TGTACCAGCATTAAGGCGGGAGGACGGAATGAGCAGTTCTTC	CTSIKAGGRNEQFF
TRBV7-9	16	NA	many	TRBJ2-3	TGTGCCAGCAGCTTATTAATGACTAGTAGCACAGATACGCAGTATTTT	CASSLLMTSSTDTQYF
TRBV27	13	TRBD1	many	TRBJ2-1	TGTGCCAGTCAGGGGGCGGCGGACAATGAGCAGTTCTTC	CASQGAADNEQFF
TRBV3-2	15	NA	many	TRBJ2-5	TGTGCCAGCAGCCGAAGGCAGGGAGGGCCAGAGACCCAGTACTTC	CASSRRQGGPETQYF
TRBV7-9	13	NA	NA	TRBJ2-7	TGTGCGTCATTCGGAGGGAAGAATGACGAGCAGTACTTC	CASFGGKNDEQYF
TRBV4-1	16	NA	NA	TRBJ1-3	TGCGCCAGCAGCCACGAGCCAGATGGTAGCCGGTACACCATATATTTT	CASSHEPDGSRYTIYF
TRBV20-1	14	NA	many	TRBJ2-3	TGCAGTGCTAGACCCCCGGGAGCGGGAGATACGCAGTATTTT	CSARPPGAGDTQYF
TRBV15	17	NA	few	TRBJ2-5	TGTGCCACCAGCAGAGATTTGCTAGCGGACAGTAAAGAGACCCAGTACTTC	CATSRDLLADSKETQYF
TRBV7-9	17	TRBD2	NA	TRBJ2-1	TGTGCCAGCAGCTTAGAGTTGGGCGGGAGGACCCACAATGAGCAGTTCTTC	CASSLELGGRTHNEQFF
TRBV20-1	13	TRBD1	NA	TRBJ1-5	TGCAGTGCTAGAAGACAGGGCGATCAGCCCCAGCATTTT	CSARRQGDQPQHF
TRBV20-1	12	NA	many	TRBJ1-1	TGCAGTGCTAGAGATCAAAAGTTCGAAGCTTTCTTT	CSARDQKFEAFF
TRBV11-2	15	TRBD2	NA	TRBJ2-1	TGTGCCAGCAGTGGTTTTGGACTAGCGGGAGCTGAGCAGTTCTTC	CASSGFGLAGAEQFF
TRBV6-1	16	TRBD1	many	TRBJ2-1	TGTGCCAGCACCGACTTAGGGACAGGGCTGGGAAATGAGCAGTTCTTC	CASTDLGTGLGNEQFF
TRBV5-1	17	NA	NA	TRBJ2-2	TGCGCCAGCAGCGATGTCGGGGGTATCCTCGACACCGGGGAGCTGTTTTTT	CASSDVGGILDTGELFF
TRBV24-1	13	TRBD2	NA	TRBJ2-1	TGTGCCACCAGTGGAAGCGGGATTGGATGGCAGTTCTTC	CATSGSGIGWQFF
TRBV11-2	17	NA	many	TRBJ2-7	TGTGCCAGCAGCTTAAGCTTAGCGTCCTTTAGATCCTACGAGCAGTACTTC	CASSLSLASFRSYEQYF
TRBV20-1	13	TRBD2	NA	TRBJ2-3	TGCAGTGTGGGAGCGGGGGGGATGGATACGCAGTATTTT	CSVGAGGMDTQYF
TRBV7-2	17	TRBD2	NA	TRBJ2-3	TGTGCCAGCGGCGAAGGGACTAGCGGAGCCATCACAGATACGCAGTATTTT	CASGEGTSGAITDTQYF
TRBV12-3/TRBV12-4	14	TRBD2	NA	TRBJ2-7	TGTGCCAGCAGCCCAGCGGGGTACTCCTACGAGCAGTACTTC	CASSPAGYSYEQYF
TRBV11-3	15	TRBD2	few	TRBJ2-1	TGTGCCGGCAGCTTAACTAGCGGGGTATACAATGAGCAGTTCTTC	CAGSLTSGVYNEQFF
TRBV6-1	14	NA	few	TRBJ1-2	TGTGCCAGCACCGCGGCGGGGGGCAACTATGGCTACACCTTC	CASTAAGGNYGYTF
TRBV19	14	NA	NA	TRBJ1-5	TGTGCCCCAAAAGCGGGACGAGGCAATCAGCCCCAGCATTTT	CAPKAGRGNQPQHF
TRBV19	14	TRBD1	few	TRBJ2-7	TGTGCCAGTAGTATGCAGGGGGCTGTGAACGAGCAGTACTTC	CASSMQGAVNEQYF
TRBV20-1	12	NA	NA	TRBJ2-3	TGCAGTGCTAAGGGGAGCACAGATACGCAGTATTTT	CSAKGSTDTQYF
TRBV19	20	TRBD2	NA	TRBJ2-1	TGTGCCAGTAGTCACCACCCACGACTAGCGGGAGGGGAGAAATGGGATGAGCAGTTCTTC	CASSHHPRLAGGEKWDEQFF
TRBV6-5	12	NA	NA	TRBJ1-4	TGTGCCAGCAGTTACGACAACGAAAAACTGTTTTTT	CASSYDNEKLFF
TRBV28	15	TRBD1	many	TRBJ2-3	TGTGCCAGCTTGAGACAGGGGGCAAGCACAGATACGCAGTATTTT	CASLRQGASTDTQYF
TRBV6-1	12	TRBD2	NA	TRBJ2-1	TGTGCCAGCAGTGAACGGGGGGATGAGCAGTTCTTC	CASSERGDEQFF
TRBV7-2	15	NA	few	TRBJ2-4	TGTGCCAGCAGCTTATGGGCCAGGGGTCCCGGCATTCAGTACTTC	CASSLWARGPGIQYF